The 14 T cell receptor beta chains below were found in one sample sequenced in a study of monozygotic twins with inflammatory bowel disease. TCRdb re-called the 5' RACE reads and gives one entry per CDR3 protein, without DNA. Its table records 440,000 or so distinct CDR3 sequences. Sequencing was carried out using blood. These TCRs come from a human donor with ulcerative colitis or Crohn's disease, or a healthy co-twin of an affected twin (not recorded which).

The V and J genes are TRBV20-1 and TRBJ2-2; TCRdb calls TRBD1, which cannot be checked without DNA. The CDR3 has 14 residues. The V gene's germline CDR1 is DFQATT and CDR2 SNEGSKA (reference sequence). CDR3 protein: CSAMSTGGTGELFF.

The chain recombines TRBV28 with TRBJ2-2; TCRdb outputs TRBD1, but without DNA this stays unchecked. Germline CDR1 and CDR2: MDHEN and SYDVKM. The CDR3 contains 15 residues. CDR3 protein: CASSPAGSRGGELFF.

The genes are TRBV6-5 and TRBJ2-5; the D call of TRBD1 rests on TCRdb alone, since no DNA is present to check it. The CDR3 has 13 amino acids. CDR1 and CDR2 from the germline V gene are MNHEY and SVGAGI. CDR3 residues: CASSHGGAETQYF.

This sequence joins TRBV6-6 and TRBJ2-5; TCRdb calls TRBD1, which cannot be checked without DNA. CDR1 MNHNY and CDR2 SVGAGI come from the germline V gene (reference sequence). This CDR3 is 14 amino acids long. The CDR3 sequence is CASSGQGAVETQYF.

Here the CDR3 reads CASSPLAGGEETQYF. V usage is TRBV5-4 and J usage is TRBJ2-5; without DNA, the TCRdb call of TRBD2 cannot be checked. The germline gives CDR1 SGHNT, CDR2 YYREEE (reference sequence). The CDR3 totals 15 residues. The entire variable domain, with the rest obtained from reference TRBV5-4 and TRBJ2-5, is as follows: ETGVTQSPTHLIKTRGQQVTLRCSSQSGHNTVSWYQQALGQGPQFIFQYYREEENGRGNFPPRFSGLQFPNYSSELNVNALELDDSALYLCASSPLAGGEETQYFGPGTRLLVL.

This chain uses TRBV5-1 with TRBJ1-4. The CDR3 sequence is 14 residues long. Germline V gene data show CDR1 as SGHRS and CDR2 as YFSETQ. The CDR3 sequence: CASSLGPIKEKLFF.

The chain carries TRBV20-1 and TRBJ2-3; the D call from TCRdb, TRBD1, cannot be confirmed without DNA. Germline assignment: CDR1 DFQATT and CDR2 SNEGSKA (reference sequence). This CDR3 is built from 13 residues. CDR3: CSSPRGGTDTQYF.

V is TRBV14 and J is TRBJ2-7. CDR3 size: 14 residues. The germline CDR1 and CDR2 sequences are SGHDN and FVKESK. The CDR3 sequence: CASSQARPPYEQYF. The full variable domain, rest sourced from reference TRBV14 and TRBJ2-7, is EAGVTQFPSHSVIEKGQTVTLRCDPISGHDNLYWYRRVMGKEIKFLLHFVKESKQDESGMPNNRFLAERTGGTYSTLKVQPAELEDSGVYFCASSQARPPYEQYFGPGTRLTVT.

J is TRBJ2-7 and V is TRBV28; the D call of TRBD1 rests on TCRdb alone, since no DNA is present to check it. Per the germline V gene, CDR1 is MDHEN and CDR2 is SYDVKM. CDR3 length: 14 residues. CDR3 residues: CASMTTGGRVEQYF.

V and J are TRBV9 and TRBJ1-6; TCRdb names TRBD1, which stays unverified in the absence of DNA. Germline CDR1 is SGDLS and CDR2 is YYNGEE. The CDR3 totals 15 residues. The CDR3: CASSVDGRGGSPLHF.

This chain uses TRBV18 with TRBJ2-7; without DNA, the TCRdb call of TRBD1 cannot be checked. CDR1 and CDR2 from the germline V gene are KGHSH and LQKENI. This CDR3 is 16 amino acids long. CDR3 protein: CASSPGTRGAQYEQYF.

The gene calls are TRBV12-3 or TRBV12-4 and TRBJ2-7; TCRdb calls TRBD2, which cannot be checked without DNA. CDR3 length equals 14 residues. The CDR3 region is CASSLGQRRGEQYF.

The chain uses TRBV27 and TRBJ2-4; TCRdb returns TRBD1, unconfirmable since there is no DNA. Germline loops: CDR1 MNHEY, CDR2 SMNVEV (reference sequence). The CDR3 runs to 16 residues. This chain's CDR3 is CASRGRQTRAKNIQYF.

The chain employs TRBV20-1 and TRBJ1-6; no DNA is available, so the TRBD1 call from TCRdb remains unchecked. There are 13 residues in the CDR3. Looked up from germline, CDR1 is DFQATT and CDR2 is SNEGSKA (reference sequence). CDR3 residues: CSARGQYNSPLHF.